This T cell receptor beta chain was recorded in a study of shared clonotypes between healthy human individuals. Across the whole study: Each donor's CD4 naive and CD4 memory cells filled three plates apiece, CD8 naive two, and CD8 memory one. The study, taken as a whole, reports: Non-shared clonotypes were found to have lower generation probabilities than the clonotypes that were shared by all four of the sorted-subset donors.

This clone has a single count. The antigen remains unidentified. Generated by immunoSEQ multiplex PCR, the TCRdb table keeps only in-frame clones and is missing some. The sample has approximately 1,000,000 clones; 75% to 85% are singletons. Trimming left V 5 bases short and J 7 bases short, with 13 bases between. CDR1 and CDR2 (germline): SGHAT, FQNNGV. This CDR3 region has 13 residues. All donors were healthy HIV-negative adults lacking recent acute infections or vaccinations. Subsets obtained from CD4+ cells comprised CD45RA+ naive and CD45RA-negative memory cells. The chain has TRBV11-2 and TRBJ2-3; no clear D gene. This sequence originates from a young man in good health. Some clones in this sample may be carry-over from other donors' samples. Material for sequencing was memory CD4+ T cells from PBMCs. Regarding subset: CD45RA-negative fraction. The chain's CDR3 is CASSLPIENTQYF. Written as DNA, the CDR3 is TGTGCCAGCAGCCTCCCTATAGAAAATACGCAGTATTTT.